The present T cell receptor (beta chain) was sequenced within a study of T cell responses to AZD1222 COVID-19 vaccine. Study observations and caveats: Reportedly, close to half of spike-specific TCRs are directed against unmutated variant regions. Following two doses of AZD1222, Spike-specific TCR breadth and depth rose. Spike-wide vaccine-associated CD4 TCRs dominated at 160-218 and 743-854. Among those given AZD1222, only 6 or 7 were seropositive at baseline.

As for this clone: Its specificity is not known.

Assay: immunoSEQ multiplex PCR; the TCRdb copy retains only in-frame clones and omits some. Among about 140,000 clones listed, about 91% were seen once. CDR1 and CDR2 (germline): SGDLS, YYNGEE. V trimming: 5 bases; J trimming: 5 bases; junction bases outside the gene matches: 13. The CDR3 is 16 amino acids. The material was peripheral blood, obtained on day 0 of AZD1222 vaccination. This TCR was recovered from an adult in good health. The chain carries TRBV9 and TRBJ2-1; 7 nucleotides match TRBD2. CDR3 sequence (DNA): TGTGCCAGCAGTGCTCTACCTAGCGGCCAGAACAATGAGCAGTTCTTC. This translates into CASSALPSGQNNEQFF.